This record looks at one TCR beta chain sequence and its context. Its matching antigen is unknown. This sample is part of a study of T cell repertoires and HLA-DP antigens. Across the study: CD4+ T cells were cocultured with HeLa cells expressing HLA-DP.

This table comes from immunoSEQ multiplex PCR, and its TCRdb copy is limited to in-frame clones, with some not included. The sample records 65,000 to 90,000 clones, about 82% being singletons. This CDR3 has 13 residues. V dropped 3 bases and J dropped 5 bases, with 10 bases sitting between them. Germline loops: CDR1 MNHEY, CDR2 SMNVEV (reference sequence). This clonotype originated in a man in his fifties or sixties in good health and CMV-seronegative. Sequenced material: CD4+ T cells from PBMCs. The V and J genes are TRBV27 and TRBJ1-2, with D perhaps TRBD1 (6 bases). The CDR3 DNA follows: TGTGCCAGCAGTTTCCGGGGGGCGTATGGCTACACCTTC. Its translation: CASSFRGAYGYTF.